Each of the 23 T cell receptor beta chains below was sequenced from the same sample in a study of cytomegalovirus exposure and HLA in healthy donors. The primer mix had 60 Vbeta and 13 Jbeta primers. Only in-frame clones appear in the TCRdb table, and some are missing; sequencing was by immunoSEQ multiplex PCR. The table records about 210,000 clones, 70% to 90% of them present only once. What was sequenced was PBMCs. Receptors were obtained from a woman aged 25-40 years in good health and CMV-seronegative.

This rearrangement joins TRBV7-3 to TRBJ1-5; D perhaps matches TRBD1 (5 bases). V was shortened by 4 bases and J by 0 bases, with 19 bases between the two germline ends. Germline assignment: CDR1 SGHTA and CDR2 FQGTGA. This CDR3 is 18 amino acids long. The CDR3 coding sequence is TGTGCCAGCAGCTCCCTTCCGACAGATCTCTATAGCAATCAGCCCCAGCATTTT. Its protein is CASSSLPTDLYSNQPQHF. Looking up the rest from reference TRBV7-3 and TRBJ1-5 gives the full variable domain: GAGVSQTPSNKVTEKGKYVELRCDPISGHTALYWYRQSLGQGPEFLIYFQGTGAADDSGLPNDRFFAVRPEGSVSTLKIQRTERGDSAVYLCASSSLPTDLYSNQPQHFGDGTRLSIL.

The chain uses TRBV7-3 and TRBJ2-5; 8 bases map to TRBD1. The V gene end was trimmed by 2 bases and the J gene end by 5 bases; junction bases not matched to a gene: 7. The CDR3 covers 15 residues. Germline loops: CDR1 SGHTA, CDR2 FQGTGA. The CDR3 here is CASSLGGDRLETQYF. CDR3 nucleotide sequence: TGTGCCAGCAGCTTAGGAGGGGACAGGCTGGAGACCCAGTACTTC.

The chain combines TRBV18 with TRBJ2-4, with 11 positions matching TRBD1. The CDR3 consists of 14 residues. Germline lookup yields CDR1 KGHSH and CDR2 LQKENI. J was trimmed by 7 bases and V by 2 bases; bases with no gene match: 1. Written as DNA, the CDR3 is TGTGCCAGCTCACCATGGGACAGGGGGAACATTCAGTACTTC. This codes for CASSPWDRGNIQYF. The full variable domain, in which reference TRBV18 and TRBJ2-4 provide the parts outside the CDR3, is NAGVMQNPRHLVRRRGQEARLRCSPMKGHSHVYWYRQLPEEGLKFMVYLQKENIIDESGMPKERFSAEFPKEGPSILRIQQVVRGDSAAYFCASSPWDRGNIQYFGAGTRLSVL.

The table lists this clone with a few counts. CDR3 loop: CASSPGTGPYEQYF. The CDR3, as DNA: TGTGCCAGCAGCCCAGGGACAGGACCCTACGAGCAGTACTTC. The rearrangement links TRBV7-3 to TRBJ2-7; 8 bases line up with TRBD1. CDR1 and CDR2 (germline): SGHTA, FQGTGA. The CDR3 totals 14 residues. Trimming removed 5 bases from V and 2 bases from J; junction bases left unmatched: 5.

The chain combines TRBV27 with TRBJ2-6; no clear D. The V end was cut by 4 bases, the J end by 8 bases, with 15 bases between. The CDR3 extends over 15 amino acids. Germline V gene data show CDR1 as MNHEY and CDR2 as SMNVEV (reference sequence). The CDR3 reads CASSSHERSTNVLTF. The DNA of the CDR3 is TGTGCCAGCAGTTCCCACGAGAGGTCTACCAACGTCCTGACTTTC.

The V call is TRBV2, the J call TRBJ2-7; 7 positions match TRBD2. V lost 5 bases and J lost 4; bases outside the gene matches: 5. The CDR3 has 13 amino acids. CDR1 and CDR2 (germline): SNHLY, FYNNEI. In DNA, the CDR3 is TGTGCCAGCAGTTCCGGGACTACGTACGAGCAGTACTTC. Protein sequence: CASSSGTTYEQYF.

Only one count was recorded for this clone. This sequence joins TRBV11-2 and TRBJ2-1, with D tentatively TRBD1 (5 bases). Germline assignment: CDR1 SGHAT and CDR2 FQNNGV. This CDR3 is built from 16 residues. Trimming left V 6 bases short and J 0 bases short, with 15 bases between. DNA for the CDR3: TGTGCCAGCAGTTCTAAAGGGGCCCGCTCCTACAATGAGCAGTTCTTC. This gives the protein CASSSKGARSYNEQFF.

The J gene is TRBJ2-1, the V gene TRBV5-1; D is perhaps TRBD1 (5 bases). V lost 5 bases to trimming and J lost 0 bases, with 12 bases between them. The germline V gene encodes CDR1 SGHRS and CDR2 YFSETQ. There are 15 residues in the CDR3. The CDR3 bases are TGCGCCAGCAGTGGACCAGGGTCCTCCTACAATGAGCAGTTCTTC. It is translated as CASSGPGSSYNEQFF.

The chain joins TRBV4-1 to TRBJ1-5; unclear D gene. The V end lost 1 base, the J end lost 5 bases, and 12 bases lay between the germline ends. CDR3 length equals 15 residues. CDR1 is MGHRA, CDR2 YSYEKL, per germline. CDR3 sequence reads: CASSQGASKHQPQHF. The DNA of the CDR3 is TGCGCCAGCAGCCAAGGCGCCTCTAAGCATCAGCCCCAGCATTTT.

J is TRBJ1-1 and V is TRBV29-1; the match to TRBD1 covers 8 bases. The CDR3 consists of 14 residues. The junction had 6 bases not matched to a gene; V was cut back by 6 bases and J by 0 bases. Germline loops: CDR1 SQVTM, CDR2 ANQGSEA. The CDR3 nucleotides are TGCAGCGTCCTATCGACAGGGGTGAACACTGAAGCTTTCTTT. Encoded protein: CSVLSTGVNTEAFF.

Written as DNA, the CDR3 is TGTGCCAGCACCCCGCGCGAGGGAACCTACGAGCAGTACTTC. This translates into CASTPREGTYEQYF. J is TRBJ2-7 and V is TRBV5-6; maybe TRBD2 (5 bases). The CDR3 spans 14 residues. Germline CDR1 is SGHDT and CDR2 is YYEEEE. V was trimmed by 6 bases and J by 2 bases, leaving 15 bases between them.

This chain connects TRBV28 to TRBJ1-1; perhaps TRBD1 as D (5 bases). Per germline, CDR1 MDHEN and CDR2 SYDVKM. This CDR3 comprises 14 residues. The ends were cut back, 8 bases at V and 0 bases at J, with 13 bases in the middle. CDR3: CASSIPGVNTEAFF. CDR3 in DNA: TGTGCCAGCTCAATCCCGGGGGTGAACACTGAAGCTTTCTTT.

V gene TRBV5-1 combines with J gene TRBJ2-7, with 7 bases that match TRBD2. The CDR3 length is 14 residues. J lost 1 base, V lost 1 base, and 2 bases had no gene match. Per germline, CDR1 SGHRS and CDR2 YFSETQ. The CDR3 reads CASSLTAGSYEQYF. DNA of the CDR3: TGCGCCAGCAGCTTGACAGCGGGGTCCTACGAGCAGTACTTC.

The CDR3 DNA sequence: TGTGCCAGCAGTTTCTTAGGGGGTCTTCTATACGAGCAGTACTTC. This sequence encodes CASSFLGGLLYEQYF. V is TRBV28 and J is TRBJ2-7; weak D call: TRBD1 (6 bases). CDR1 is MDHEN and CDR2 is SYDVKM in the germline V gene. The CDR3 sequence is 15 residues long. V dropped 3 bases and J dropped 4 bases, with 16 bases sitting between them.

The chain links TRBV7-6 to TRBJ2-1, with D maybe TRBD2 (7 bases). Germline CDR1 SGHVS, CDR2 FNYEAQ. V was shortened by 4 bases and J by 15 bases, with 16 bases between the two germline ends. The CDR3 is made up of 12 amino acids. The CDR3 DNA reads as TGTGCCAGCAGCTCGGGAGGACAGAGGTGGTTCTTC. The encoded protein is CASSSGGQRWFF.

This sequence joins TRBV6-1 and TRBJ1-5, with TRBD1 as a possible D gene (6 bases). The CDR3 totals 13 residues. Trimming cost V 5 bases and J 7 bases, with 12 bases left between them. From germline, CDR1 is MNHNS and CDR2 SASEGT. Here the CDR3 DNA reads TGTGCCAGCAGTCTACAGGGCGGACAGCCCCAGCATTTT. Translation: CASSLQGGQPQHF.

Note on this clone: The same CDR3 is also encoded by other DNA sequences in this sample. J is TRBJ2-1 and V is TRBV29-1, with TRBD2 matching 13 bases. V shed 5 bases, J shed 4 bases, and the junction held 2 bases outside the gene matches. The CDR3 covers 14 residues. Germline CDR1 SQVTM, CDR2 ANQGSEA. The CDR3 nucleotides read TGCAGCGTTCCGACTAGCGGGAGGTACAATGAGCAGTTCTTC. This encodes CSVPTSGRYNEQFF.

The chain links TRBV7-8 to TRBJ1-2; D remains ambiguous. There are 15 residues in the CDR3. Per germline, CDR1 SGHVS and CDR2 FQNEAQ. Trimming stripped 0 bases from V and 3 bases from J, with 11 bases between. The CDR3, as DNA: TGTGCCAGCAGCTTAGCGCCGGGAGCTTACTATGGCTACACCTTC. Protein product: CASSLAPGAYYGYTF. Combining the CDR3 with reference TRBV7-8 and TRBJ1-2 gives the whole variable domain GAGVSQSPRYKVAKRGQDVALRCDPISGHVSLFWYQQALGQGPEFLTYFQNEAQLDKSGLPSDRFFAERPEGSVSTLKIQRTQQEDSAVYLCASSLAPGAYYGYTFGSGTRLTVV.

This chain uses TRBV6-6 with TRBJ2-1, with D perhaps TRBD2 (6 bases). Germline CDR1 MNHNY, CDR2 SVGAGI (reference sequence). CDR3 length: 13 residues. Trimming removed 7 bases at V and 6 bases at J, with 13 bases between. CDR3 sequence reads: CASTLRRGNEQFF. CDR3 nucleotides: TGTGCCAGCACCTTGCGGCGGGGCAATGAGCAGTTCTTC.

J is TRBJ2-5 and V is TRBV5-1; D possibly corresponds to TRBD2 (6 bases). Germline lookup yields CDR1 SGHRS and CDR2 YFSETQ. Trimming removed 1 base from V and 4 bases from J, with 14 bases in between. This CDR3 spans 15 amino acids. The CDR3 protein is CASSLSGVTPETQYF. In DNA, the CDR3 is TGCGCCAGCAGCTTGTCGGGAGTAACCCCAGAGACCCAGTACTTC.

CDR3 nucleotide sequence: TGTGCCAGCAGCCAAGAATCCGGGAGGTCCTACAATGAGCAGTTCTTC. Translating it yields CASSQESGRSYNEQFF. The genes are TRBV4-2 and TRBJ2-1; 7 nucleotides agree with TRBD2. V was pared by 0 bases and J by 1 base, with 3 bases of the junction left unmatched. This CDR3 contains 16 residues. Looked up from germline, CDR1 is LGHNA and CDR2 is YNFKEQ.

The rearrangement links TRBV5-4 to TRBJ2-5; maybe TRBD2 (6 bases). V gave up 2 bases and J gave up 3 bases, with 17 bases separating them. Germline V gives CDR1 SGHNT, CDR2 YYREEE (reference sequence). The CDR3 runs 16 residues. The chain's CDR3 is CASSFTGTGGKETQYF. CDR3 nucleotides: TGTGCCAGCAGCTTCACCGGGACTGGTGGGAAAGAGACCCAGTACTTC.

This chain joins TRBV6-1 and TRBJ1-1; 9 nucleotides line up with TRBD1. CDR1 is MNHNS, CDR2 SASEGT, per germline. V was pared by 6 bases and J by 5 bases, with 4 bases of the junction left unmatched. The CDR3 loop spans 13 amino acids. CDR3 nucleotide sequence: TGTGCCAGCAGATCCGGGACAGGGACTGAAGCTTTCTTT. Translating gives CASRSGTGTEAFF.